This TCR beta chain is drawn from a study of blood T cell repertoires in COVID-19. About the research overall: The analysed material was cDNA or gDNA that came from T cells, B-cell-depleted T cells, or PBMCs.

Original data processing: The assay estimated nucleated cells by amplifying reference gene primers. Libraries were prepared by immunoSEQ multiplex PCR; TCRdb keeps only in-frame clonotypes and omits some of them. D and trimming were read from the DNA, whereas the V and J calls and clone size are those reported in that table. The table lists hundreds of thousands of clones, 85% to 90% of them singletons, with about 4.8% in the top ten. The CDR3 covers 14 residues. Trimming took 3 bases from V and 5 from J, leaving 12 bases between them. Germline V lookup: CDR1 SGHVS, CDR2 FQNEAQ. This TCR was recovered from a man aged 45-60 years with acute or convalescent COVID-19. The sequenced sample was peripheral blood. The chain uses TRBV7-8 and TRBJ2-3; weak D call: TRBD2 (5 bases). The CDR3 nucleotides are TGTGCCAGCAGCTTGGCGGGCCGGGTAGATACGCAGTATTTT. It is translated as CASSLAGRVDTQYF. Variable domain in full (rest from reference TRBV7-8 and TRBJ2-3): GAGVSQSPRYKVAKRGQDVALRCDPISGHVSLFWYQQALGQGPEFLTYFQNEAQLDKSGLPSDRFFAERPEGSVSTLKIQRTQQEDSAVYLCASSLAGRVDTQYFGPGTRLTVL.